This T cell receptor beta chain was identified in a study of blood T cell repertoires in COVID-19 (TCRdb year 2020). About the study as a whole: Samples from collaborators originated in the United States, Italy and Spain and spanned both the acute and convalescent phases of COVID-19. The material from the prospective study consisted of cDNA or gDNA derived from T cells, B-cell-depleted T cells, or PBMCs. Deeply sampled blood TCRbeta repertoires from subjects exposed to, actively infected with, or recovered from COVID-19 were included in the dataset. The repertoires were released in a freely available public database intended as a resource for research on the immune response to SARS-CoV-2. The samples were drawn from two sources: the first 160 participants of the ongoing ImmuneRACE study, and 950 to 1,500 subjects contributed by 6 global collaborators. A de-identified subject ID, COVID-19 status, age in years and sex were almost always included in the sample metadata. Where available, HLA class I and class II types were taken from metadata supplied by the sample provider and were not determined by assay-based typing.

Each collaborating institution followed its own protocols to collect whole blood in K2EDTA tubes. For TCRbeta analysis, collaborators shipped samples in one of three forms: frozen whole blood, isolated PBMCs, or DNA extracted from either of those sample types. TCRbeta CDR3 regions were amplified from genomic DNA using the immunoSEQ Assay, a bias-controlled multiplex PCR. Processing in the source paper ran as follows. The number of nucleated cells in each sample was estimated by amplification of reference gene primers within the assay. Sequence reads were collapsed and filtered to measure the absolute abundance of every unique TCRbeta CDR3 rearrangement. Productive Simpson clonality was computed per sample as the square root of Simpson's diversity index over productive rearrangements. TCRdb took over this immuneACCESS table, retaining in-frame rearrangements with V and J assigned. Such tables are incomplete; in checked studies, under half of the missing clones stem from an unresolved V gene, and the remainder is unexplained. That table is the source of V, J and clone size, and D and trimming were worked out from the DNA. The table for this sample lists roughly 75,000 clones; roughly 80% of them were counted only once. The top ten constitute 0.65% to 0.9% of the sample.

CDR1 and CDR2 (MGHRA, YSYEKL) derive from the germline V gene. After removal of 3 bases from V and 10 bases from J, the junction retains 12 bases not matched to a gene. The CDR3 measures 16 amino acids from cysteine to phenylalanine. Only CDR3 DNA is held: 48 bases, read in frame from base 1. Study-level results and caveats: Clinical and demographic metadata were provided uncurated, with the amount varying by source and participant.

Worth noting for this clone: The antigen this receptor binds is unknown. Base-call qualities are not available, and no considerably larger clone is one nucleotide away.

Sequences were obtained from peripheral blood. The clonotype was recovered from a woman aged 70-85 years with acute or convalescent COVID-19. The sequence joins TRBV4-1 to TRBJ1-6; the junction holds 7 bases that match TRBD1. The CDR3 reads CASSQSVGQSYSPLHF. The DNA reads as follows: TGCGCCAGCAGCCAGTCTGTGGGACAGTCATACTCACCCCTCCACTTT.